This T cell receptor beta chain was profiled in a study of blood T cell repertoires in COVID-19. At the level of the study: The samples span acute and convalescent COVID-19 from the United States, Italy and Spain. T cells, B-cell-depleted T cells, or PBMCs provided the cDNA or gDNA that served as material.

Authors' processing steps: Researchers report that nucleated cell counts were estimated from reference gene primer amplification. Using immunoSEQ multiplex PCR, the repertoire was profiled, and TCRdb retains in-frame clones only, with some absent. The V and J calls and clone size were taken over from that table, and D and trimming were inferred from the DNA. This table has fewer than 350,000 clones, around 89% appearing once. The sample was peripheral blood. The sequence came from a man aged 35-49 years with acute or convalescent COVID-19.

The CDR3 sequence: CASGLVGSEAFF. CDR3 nucleotides: TGTGCTAGTGGTTTGGTAGGGAGTGAAGCTTTCTTT. V is TRBV12-5 and J is TRBJ1-1; D call uncertain. The length of the CDR3 is 12 residues. V lost 0 bases and J 7 bases, leaving 6 bases between the germline ends. Germline CDR1 reads LGHNT; CDR2 reads FRNRAP.